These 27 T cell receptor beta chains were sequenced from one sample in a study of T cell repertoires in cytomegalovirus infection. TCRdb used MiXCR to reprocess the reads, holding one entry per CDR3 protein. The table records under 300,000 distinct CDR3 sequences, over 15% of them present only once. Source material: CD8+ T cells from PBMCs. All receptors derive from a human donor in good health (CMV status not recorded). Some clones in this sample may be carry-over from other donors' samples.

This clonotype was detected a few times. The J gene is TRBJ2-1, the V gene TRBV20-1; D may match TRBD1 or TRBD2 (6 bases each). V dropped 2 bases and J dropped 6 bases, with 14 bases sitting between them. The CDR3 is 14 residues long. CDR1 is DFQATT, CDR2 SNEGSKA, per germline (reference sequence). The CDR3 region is CSARIRGRFNEQFF. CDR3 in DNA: TGCAGTGCTAGAATACGGGGGCGCTTCAATGAGCAGTTCTTC.

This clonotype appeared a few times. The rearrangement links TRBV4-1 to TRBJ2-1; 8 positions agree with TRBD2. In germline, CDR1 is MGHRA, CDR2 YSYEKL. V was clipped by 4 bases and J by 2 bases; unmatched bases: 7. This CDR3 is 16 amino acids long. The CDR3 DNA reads TGCGCCAGCAGCCGCTCGACTAGCGTAACCTACAATGAGCAGTTCTTC. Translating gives CASSRSTSVTYNEQFF.

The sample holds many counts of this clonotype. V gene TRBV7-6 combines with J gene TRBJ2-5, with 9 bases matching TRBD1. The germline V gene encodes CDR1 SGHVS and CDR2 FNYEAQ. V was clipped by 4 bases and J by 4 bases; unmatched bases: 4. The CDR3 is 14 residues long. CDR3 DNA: TGTGCCAGCAGCTCACAGGGGGCAGGAGAGACCCAGTACTTC. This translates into CASSSQGAGETQYF.

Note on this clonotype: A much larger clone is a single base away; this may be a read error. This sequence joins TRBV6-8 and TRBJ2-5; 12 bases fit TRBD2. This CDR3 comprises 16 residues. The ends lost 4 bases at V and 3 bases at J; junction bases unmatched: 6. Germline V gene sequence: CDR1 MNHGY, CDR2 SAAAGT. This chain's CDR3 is CASSSLGLAGKETQYF. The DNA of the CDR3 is TGTGCCAGCAGTTCCCTTGGACTAGCGGGGAAAGAGACCCAGTACTTC.

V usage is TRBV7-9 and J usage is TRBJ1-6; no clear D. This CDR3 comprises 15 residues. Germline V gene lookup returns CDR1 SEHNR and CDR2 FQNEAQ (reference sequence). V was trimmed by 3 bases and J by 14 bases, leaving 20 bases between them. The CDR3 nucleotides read TGTGCCAGCAGCTTGGGTATGGGAGAAGGTAATTCCCTCCACTTT. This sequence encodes CASSLGMGEGNSLHF.

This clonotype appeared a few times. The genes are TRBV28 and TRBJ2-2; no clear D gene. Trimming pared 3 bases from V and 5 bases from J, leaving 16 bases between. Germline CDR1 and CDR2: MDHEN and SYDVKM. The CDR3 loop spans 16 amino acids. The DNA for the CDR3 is TGTGCCAGCAGTTTTCCCTGGACGGCTGGAACCGGGGAGCTGTTTTTT. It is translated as CASSFPWTAGTGELFF.

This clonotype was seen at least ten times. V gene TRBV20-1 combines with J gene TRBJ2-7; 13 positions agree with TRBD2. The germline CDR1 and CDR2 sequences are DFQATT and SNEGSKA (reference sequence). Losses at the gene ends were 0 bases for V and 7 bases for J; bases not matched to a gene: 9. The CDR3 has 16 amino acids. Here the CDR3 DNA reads TGCAGTGCTAGAGAAAACATCGGGACTAGCGGGGCTGAGCAGTACTTC. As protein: CSARENIGTSGAEQYF.

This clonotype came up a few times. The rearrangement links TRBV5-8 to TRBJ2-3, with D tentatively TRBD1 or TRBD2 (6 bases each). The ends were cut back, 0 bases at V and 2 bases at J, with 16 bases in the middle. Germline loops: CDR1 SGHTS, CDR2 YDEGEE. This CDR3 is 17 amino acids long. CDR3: CASSLGYGGPDTDTQYF. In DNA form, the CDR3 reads TGTGCCAGCAGCTTGGGGTATGGGGGGCCGGACACAGATACGCAGTATTTT.

The CDR3 here is CASSQAPGLSGTGELFF. CDR3 DNA: TGCGCCAGCAGCCAAGCCCCGGGACTAAGCGGCACCGGGGAGCTGTTTTTT. The chain links TRBV4-3 to TRBJ2-2; 7 bases match TRBD2. CDR3 length: 17 residues. Trimming removed 1 base from V and 4 bases from J; junction bases left unmatched: 9. Per germline, CDR1 LGHNA and CDR2 YSLEER.

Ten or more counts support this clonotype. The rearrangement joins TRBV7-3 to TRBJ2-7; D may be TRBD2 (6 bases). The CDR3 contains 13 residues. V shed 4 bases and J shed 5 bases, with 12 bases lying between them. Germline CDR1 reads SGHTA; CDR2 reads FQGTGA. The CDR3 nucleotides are TGTGCCAGCAGCTCTACGGGGGTGGACGAGCAGTACTTC. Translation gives CASSSTGVDEQYF.

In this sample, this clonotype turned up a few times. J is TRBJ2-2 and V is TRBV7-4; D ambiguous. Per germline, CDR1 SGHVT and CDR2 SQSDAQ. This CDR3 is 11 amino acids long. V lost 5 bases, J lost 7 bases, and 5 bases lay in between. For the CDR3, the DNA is TGTGCCAGCAGCGCTAGCGGGGAGCTGTTTTTT. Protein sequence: CASSASGELFF.

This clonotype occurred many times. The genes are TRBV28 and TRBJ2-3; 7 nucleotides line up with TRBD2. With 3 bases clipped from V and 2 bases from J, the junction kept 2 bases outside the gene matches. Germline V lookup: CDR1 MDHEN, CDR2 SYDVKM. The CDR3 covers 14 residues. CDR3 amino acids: CASSFGGNTDTQYF. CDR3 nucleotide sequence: TGTGCCAGCAGTTTCGGGGGGAACACAGATACGCAGTATTTT.

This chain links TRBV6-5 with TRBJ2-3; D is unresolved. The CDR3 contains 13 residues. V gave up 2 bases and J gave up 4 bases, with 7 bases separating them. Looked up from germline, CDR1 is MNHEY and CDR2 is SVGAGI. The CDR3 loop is CASSYRVADTQYF. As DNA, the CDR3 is TGTGCCAGCAGTTACAGGGTTGCAGATACGCAGTATTTT.

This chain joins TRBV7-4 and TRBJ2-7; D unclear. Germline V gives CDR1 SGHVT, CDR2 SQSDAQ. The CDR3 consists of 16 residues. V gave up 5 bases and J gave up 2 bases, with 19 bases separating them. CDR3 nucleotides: TGTGCCAGCAGCACTCCAGTAGGGCCAAGGGCCTACGAGCAGTACTTC. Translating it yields CASSTPVGPRAYEQYF.

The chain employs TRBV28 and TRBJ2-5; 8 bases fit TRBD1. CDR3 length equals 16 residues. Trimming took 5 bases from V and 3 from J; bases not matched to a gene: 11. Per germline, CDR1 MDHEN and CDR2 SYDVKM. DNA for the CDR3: TGTGCCAGCAGTCCGCCGGGACAGGCAGAAAAAGAGACCCAGTACTTC. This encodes CASSPPGQAEKETQYF.

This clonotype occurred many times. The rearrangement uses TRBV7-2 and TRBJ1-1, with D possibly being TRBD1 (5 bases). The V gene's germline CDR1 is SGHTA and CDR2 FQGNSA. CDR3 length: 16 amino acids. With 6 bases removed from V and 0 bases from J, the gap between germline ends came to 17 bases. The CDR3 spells CASRWKGFGVNTEAFF. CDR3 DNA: TGTGCCAGCAGATGGAAGGGGTTTGGGGTGAACACTGAAGCTTTCTTT.

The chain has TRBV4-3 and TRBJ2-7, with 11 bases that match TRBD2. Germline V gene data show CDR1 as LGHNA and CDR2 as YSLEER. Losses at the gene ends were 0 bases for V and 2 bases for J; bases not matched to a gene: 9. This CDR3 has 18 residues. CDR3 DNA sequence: TGCGCCAGCAGCCAAGACCGCCTGACTAGCGGGGATACCTACGAGCAGTACTTC. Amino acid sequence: CASSQDRLTSGDTYEQYF.

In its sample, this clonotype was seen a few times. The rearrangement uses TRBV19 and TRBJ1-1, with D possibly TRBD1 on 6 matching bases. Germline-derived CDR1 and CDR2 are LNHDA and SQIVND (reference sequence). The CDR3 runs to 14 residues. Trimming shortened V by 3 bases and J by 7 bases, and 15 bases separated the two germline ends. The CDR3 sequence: CASSISSGAYEAFF. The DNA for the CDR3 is TGTGCCAGTAGTATTTCTTCAGGGGCTTATGAAGCTTTCTTT.

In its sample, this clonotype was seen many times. The CDR3: CASSFRQGEDTQYF. CDR3 sequence (DNA): TGTGCCAGCAGCTTCCGACAGGGGGAAGATACGCAGTATTTT. The chain uses TRBV7-3 and TRBJ2-3, with TRBD1 matching over 9 bases. This CDR3 is built from 14 residues. Losses at the gene ends were 3 bases for V and 5 bases for J; bases not matched to a gene: 3. CDR1 is SGHTA, CDR2 FQGTGA, per germline.

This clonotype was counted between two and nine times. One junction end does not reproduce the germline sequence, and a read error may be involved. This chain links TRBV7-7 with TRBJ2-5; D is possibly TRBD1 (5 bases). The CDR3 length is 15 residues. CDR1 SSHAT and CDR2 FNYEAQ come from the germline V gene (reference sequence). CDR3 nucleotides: TGTGCTAGCAGCTTAGAGCCGGCAGCAGGGGAGACCCAGTACTTC. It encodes CASSLEPAAGETQYF.

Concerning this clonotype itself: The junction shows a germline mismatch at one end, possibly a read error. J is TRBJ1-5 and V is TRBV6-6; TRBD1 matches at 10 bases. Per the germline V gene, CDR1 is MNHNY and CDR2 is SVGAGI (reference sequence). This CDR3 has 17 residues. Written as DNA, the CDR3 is TGTGCCACCAGTTACACCTGGGACAGGGGAGGCAATCAGCCCCAGCATTTT. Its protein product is CATSYTWDRGGNQPQHF.

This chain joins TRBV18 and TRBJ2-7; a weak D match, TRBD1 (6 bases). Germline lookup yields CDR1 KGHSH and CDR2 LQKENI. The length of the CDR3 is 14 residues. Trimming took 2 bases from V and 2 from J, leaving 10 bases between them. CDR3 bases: TGTGCCAGCTCACCATCTGGACAGCCCTACGAGCAGTACTTC. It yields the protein CASSPSGQPYEQYF. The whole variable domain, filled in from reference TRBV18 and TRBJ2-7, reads NAGVMQNPRHLVRRRGQEARLRCSPMKGHSHVYWYRQLPEEGLKFMVYLQKENIIDESGMPKERFSAEFPKEGPSILRIQQVVRGDSAAYFCASSPSGQPYEQYFGPGTRLTVT.

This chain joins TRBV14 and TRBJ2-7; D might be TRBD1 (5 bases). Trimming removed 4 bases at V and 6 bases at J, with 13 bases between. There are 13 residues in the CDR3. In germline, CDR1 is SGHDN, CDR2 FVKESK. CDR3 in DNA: TGTGCCAGCAGCCTTCTCCAGGGTCTCGAGCAGTACTTC. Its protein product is CASSLLQGLEQYF.

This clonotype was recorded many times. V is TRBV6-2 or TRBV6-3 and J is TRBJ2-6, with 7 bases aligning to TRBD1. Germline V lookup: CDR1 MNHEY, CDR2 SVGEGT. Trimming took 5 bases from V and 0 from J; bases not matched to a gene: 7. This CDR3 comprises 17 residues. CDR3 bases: TGTGCCAGCAGTCCCCGGGACAGACCCTCTGGGGCCAACGTCCTGACTTTC. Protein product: CASSPRDRPSGANVLTF.

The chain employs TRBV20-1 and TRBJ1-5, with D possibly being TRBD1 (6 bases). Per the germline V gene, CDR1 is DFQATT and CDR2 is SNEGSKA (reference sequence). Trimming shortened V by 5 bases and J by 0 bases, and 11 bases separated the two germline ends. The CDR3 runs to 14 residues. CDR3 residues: CSAPTGYSNQPQHF. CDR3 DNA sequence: TGCAGTGCTCCTACAGGGTATAGCAATCAGCCCCAGCATTTT.

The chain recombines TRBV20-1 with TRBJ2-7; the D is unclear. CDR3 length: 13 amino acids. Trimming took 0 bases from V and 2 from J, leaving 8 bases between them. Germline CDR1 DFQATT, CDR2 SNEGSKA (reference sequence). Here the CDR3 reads CSARDYPPYEQYF. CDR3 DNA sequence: TGCAGTGCTAGAGATTATCCTCCCTACGAGCAGTACTTC.

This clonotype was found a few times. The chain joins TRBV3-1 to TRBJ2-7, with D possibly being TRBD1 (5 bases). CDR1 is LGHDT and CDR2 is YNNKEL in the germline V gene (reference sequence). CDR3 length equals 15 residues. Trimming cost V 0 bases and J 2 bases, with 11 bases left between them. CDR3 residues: CASSQEVAGTYEQYF. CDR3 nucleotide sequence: TGTGCCAGCAGCCAAGAGGTAGCAGGGACCTACGAGCAGTACTTC.